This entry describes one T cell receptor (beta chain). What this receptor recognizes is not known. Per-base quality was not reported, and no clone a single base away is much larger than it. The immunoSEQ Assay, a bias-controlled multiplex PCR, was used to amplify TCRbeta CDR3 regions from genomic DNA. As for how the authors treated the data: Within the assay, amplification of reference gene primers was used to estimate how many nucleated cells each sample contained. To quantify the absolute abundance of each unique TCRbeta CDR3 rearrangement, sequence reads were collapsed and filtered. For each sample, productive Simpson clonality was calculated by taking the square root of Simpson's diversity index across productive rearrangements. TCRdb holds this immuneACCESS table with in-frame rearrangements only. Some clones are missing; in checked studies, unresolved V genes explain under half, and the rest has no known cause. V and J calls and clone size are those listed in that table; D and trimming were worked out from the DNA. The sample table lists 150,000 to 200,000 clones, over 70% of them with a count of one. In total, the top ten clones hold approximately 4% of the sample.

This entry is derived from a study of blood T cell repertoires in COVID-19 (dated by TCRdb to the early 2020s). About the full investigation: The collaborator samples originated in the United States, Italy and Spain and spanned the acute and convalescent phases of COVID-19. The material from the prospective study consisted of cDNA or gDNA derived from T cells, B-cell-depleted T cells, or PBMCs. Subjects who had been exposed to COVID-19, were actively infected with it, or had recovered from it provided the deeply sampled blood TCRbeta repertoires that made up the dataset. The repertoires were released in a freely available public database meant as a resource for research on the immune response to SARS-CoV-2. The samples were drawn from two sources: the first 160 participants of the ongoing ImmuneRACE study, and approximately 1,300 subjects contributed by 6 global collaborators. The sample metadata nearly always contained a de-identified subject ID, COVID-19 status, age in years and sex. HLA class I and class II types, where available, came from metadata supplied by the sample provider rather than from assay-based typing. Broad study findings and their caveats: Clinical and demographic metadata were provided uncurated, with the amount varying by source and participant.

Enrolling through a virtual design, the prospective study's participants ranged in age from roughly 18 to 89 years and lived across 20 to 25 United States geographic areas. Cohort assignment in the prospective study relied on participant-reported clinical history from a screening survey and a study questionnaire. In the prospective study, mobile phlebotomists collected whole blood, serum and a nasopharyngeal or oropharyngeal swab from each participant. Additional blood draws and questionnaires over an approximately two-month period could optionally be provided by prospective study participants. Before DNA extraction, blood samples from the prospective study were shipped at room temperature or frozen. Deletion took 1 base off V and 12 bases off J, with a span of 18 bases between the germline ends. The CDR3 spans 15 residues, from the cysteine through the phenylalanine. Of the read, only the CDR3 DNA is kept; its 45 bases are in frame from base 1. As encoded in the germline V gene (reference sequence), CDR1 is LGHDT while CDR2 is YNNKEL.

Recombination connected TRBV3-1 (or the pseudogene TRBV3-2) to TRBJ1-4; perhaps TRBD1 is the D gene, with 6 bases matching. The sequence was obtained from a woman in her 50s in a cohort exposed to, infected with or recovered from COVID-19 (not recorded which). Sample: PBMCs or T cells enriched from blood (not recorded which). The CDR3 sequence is CASSQGRQGYTELFF. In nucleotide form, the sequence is TGTGCCAGCAGCCAAGGACGGCAGGGGTACACAGAACTGTTTTTT.